The 32 T cell receptor beta chains presented below share a single source sample, sequenced in a study of blood T cell repertoires in COVID-19. Some clones are missing from TCRdb's copy, which holds only in-frame ones; the method was immunoSEQ multiplex PCR. The sample records under 200,000 clones, around 86% being singletons. Input material: peripheral blood. The origin of the receptors is a man aged 18 to 35 with acute or convalescent COVID-19.

This sequence joins TRBV3-1 (or the pseudogene TRBV3-2) and TRBJ1-1; 7 nucleotides agree with TRBD1. V lost 2 bases, J lost 2 bases, and 5 bases stayed unmatched. Germline V gene sequence: CDR1 LGHDT, CDR2 YNNKEL (reference sequence). The CDR3 contains 15 residues. This chain's CDR3 is CASSQKNRGNTEAFF. CDR3 sequence (DNA): TGTGCCAGCAGCCAAAAAAACAGGGGAAACACTGAAGCTTTCTTT.

The rearrangement joins TRBV5-1 to TRBJ2-1; the D is unclear. The CDR3 extends over 13 amino acids. Germline V gene sequence: CDR1 SGHRS, CDR2 YFSETQ. The germline V and J ends were trimmed by 4 bases and 4 bases, with 9 bases remaining between them. The CDR3 reads CASSGISYNEQFF. The DNA of the CDR3 is TGCGCCAGCAGCGGCATATCATACAATGAGCAGTTCTTC.

The chain recombines TRBV7-9 with TRBJ1-3; TRBD1 matches at 8 bases. The CDR3 is 15 residues long. The germline V gene encodes CDR1 SEHNR and CDR2 FQNEAQ (reference sequence). V lost 2 bases to trimming and J lost 8 bases; unmatched junction nucleotides: 8. The CDR3 sequence: CASSLFGTGWDTIYF. CDR3 DNA sequence: TGTGCCAGCAGCTTATTCGGGACAGGCTGGGACACCATATATTTT. Complete variable domain (other parts from reference TRBV7-9 and TRBJ1-3): DTGVSQNPRHKITKRGQNVTFRCDPISEHNRLYWYRQTLGQGPEFLTYFQNEAQLEKSRLLSDRFSAERPKGSFSTLEIQRTEQGDSAMYLCASSLFGTGWDTIYFGEGSWLTVV.

The chain has TRBV5-4 and TRBJ1-1; 10 positions match TRBD1. V was pared by 3 bases and J by 7 bases, with 3 bases of the junction left unmatched. Germline lookup yields CDR1 SGHNT and CDR2 YYREEE (reference sequence). The CDR3 is 13 residues long. The CDR3 spells CASSWRDRGEAFF. Here the CDR3 DNA reads TGTGCCAGCAGCTGGCGGGACAGGGGTGAAGCTTTCTTT.

The rearrangement uses TRBV5-8 and TRBJ2-3; weak D call: TRBD1 (6 bases). The germline CDR1 and CDR2 sequences are SGHTS and YDEGEE. Trimming left V 4 bases short and J 4 bases short, with 10 bases between. The CDR3 runs 13 residues. The CDR3 region has the DNA TGTGCCAGCAGCCCACAGGGAGCAGATACGCAGTATTTT. As protein: CASSPQGADTQYF. The variable domain in full, completed from reference TRBV5-8 and TRBJ2-3, reads EAGVTQSPTHLIKTRGQQATLRCSPISGHTSVYWYQQALGLGLQFLLWYDEGEERNRGNFPPRFSGRQFPNYSSELNVNALELEDSALYLCASSPQGADTQYFGPGTRLTVL.

The chain couples TRBV3-1 (or the pseudogene TRBV3-2) to TRBJ2-1; TRBD2 aligns across 9 bases. J was trimmed by 9 bases and V by 1 base; bases with no gene match: 7. The CDR3 spans 15 residues. Germline V lookup: CDR1 LGHDT, CDR2 YNNKEL (reference sequence). The CDR3 sequence is CASSQASGEWVEQFF. CDR3 in DNA: TGTGCCAGCAGCCAAGCTAGCGGGGAGTGGGTTGAGCAGTTCTTC.

The genes are TRBV30 and TRBJ2-3; 8 bases align to TRBD2. Germline V gene lookup returns CDR1 GTSNPN and CDR2 SVGIG (reference sequence). The CDR3 consists of 15 residues. J was trimmed by 4 bases and V by 2 bases; bases with no gene match: 8. CDR3 amino acids: CAWSIQRGRADTQYF. The CDR3 region has the DNA TGTGCCTGGAGTATCCAGCGGGGGAGGGCAGATACGCAGTATTTT.

V gene TRBV18 combines with J gene TRBJ2-1, with TRBD1 matching 8 bases. Germline trimming cut 3 bases from V and 5 bases from J; bases unmatched to any gene: 3. Germline values: CDR1 KGHSH, CDR2 LQKENI. The CDR3 contains 14 residues. CDR3 coding DNA: TGTGCCAGCTCACCGGACAGGGTTAACAATGAGCAGTTCTTC. It translates to CASSPDRVNNEQFF.

The V and J genes are TRBV2 and TRBJ2-5, with D possibly TRBD2 on 5 matching bases. The CDR3 length is 12 residues. Germline V gives CDR1 SNHLY, CDR2 FYNNEI. CDR3 nucleotide sequence: TGTGCGGGCGCGAGGGCTAGTGGGACCCAGTACTTC. Residues: CAGARASGTQYF.

The chain uses TRBV19 and TRBJ2-3; 7 bases line up with TRBD2. This CDR3 contains 15 residues. V lost 5 bases, J lost 2 bases, and 7 bases stayed unmatched. CDR1 is LNHDA and CDR2 is SQIVND in the germline V gene (reference sequence). The DNA for the CDR3 is TGTGCCAGTAGTCACCGAGCGGGGTACACAGATACGCAGTATTTT. Protein product: CASSHRAGYTDTQYF.

V gene TRBV18 combines with J gene TRBJ2-1; a possible D gene is TRBD1 (6 bases). This CDR3 is 15 amino acids long. Per germline, CDR1 KGHSH and CDR2 LQKENI. V was cut by 5 bases and J by 3 bases, with 14 bases left in between. The CDR3 DNA sequence: TGTGCCAGCTCAACAGACAGGCAGGGCTACAATGAGCAGTTCTTC. This encodes CASSTDRQGYNEQFF.

The chain has TRBV19 and TRBJ1-5; no clear D gene. Germline CDR1 LNHDA, CDR2 SQIVND (reference sequence). V was pared by 8 bases and J by 1 base, with 12 bases between. The CDR3 runs to 14 residues. DNA for the CDR3: TGTGCCAGTTGGGAGCTAAGGAGCAATCAGCCCCAGCATTTT. Translation gives CASWELRSNQPQHF.

This chain links TRBV30 with TRBJ2-7; possible D gene TRBD2, 6 bases. CDR1 GTSNPN and CDR2 SVGIG come from the germline V gene (reference sequence). The V and J ends lost 7 bases and 4 bases respectively, with 17 bases between them. The CDR3 sequence is 13 residues long. CDR3 sequence: CAYRQFGGYEQYF. In DNA form, the CDR3 reads TGTGCCTATCGACAGTTCGGGGGTTACGAGCAGTACTTC.

The chain links TRBV4-1 to TRBJ2-7; maybe TRBD1 (5 bases). V was clipped by 1 base and J by 5 bases, with 9 bases between them. There are 13 residues in the CDR3. Germline V lookup: CDR1 MGHRA, CDR2 YSYEKL. The CDR3 region is CASSQVGVDEQYF. CDR3 DNA: TGCGCCAGCAGCCAAGTAGGGGTCGACGAGCAGTACTTC.

The chain carries TRBV7-6 and TRBJ1-1; D gene uncertain. The CDR3 covers 15 residues. CDR1 is SGHVS, CDR2 FNYEAQ, per germline. V lost 2 bases to trimming and J lost 4 bases, with 14 bases between them. CDR3 loop: CASSLRTGEGTEAFF. CDR3 coding DNA: TGTGCCAGCAGCTTAAGGACGGGCGAGGGCACTGAAGCTTTCTTT. The variable domain in full, completed from reference TRBV7-6 and TRBJ1-1, reads GAGVSQSPRYKVTKRGQDVALRCDPISGHVSLYWYRQALGQGPEFLTYFNYEAQQDKSGLPNDRFSAERPEGSISTLTIQRTEQRDSAMYRCASSLRTGEGTEAFFGQGTRLTVV.

The chain employs TRBV5-4 and TRBJ2-7, with D possibly being TRBD2 (6 bases). This CDR3 is 14 amino acids long. V dropped 4 bases and J dropped 2 bases, with 13 bases sitting between them. CDR1 and CDR2 from the germline V gene are SGHNT and YYREEE (reference sequence). The DNA of the CDR3 is TGTGCCAGCAGCCGTACTAGCAACCCCTACGAGCAGTACTTC. Its translation: CASSRTSNPYEQYF.

This clone was counted a few times. The chain links TRBV24-1 to TRBJ1-1; D ambiguous. Per germline, CDR1 KGHDR and CDR2 SFDVKD. The CDR3 spans 11 residues. V dropped 2 bases and J dropped 7 bases, with 4 bases sitting between them. The CDR3 DNA follows: TGTGCCACCAGTGATTCGAGTGAAGCTTTCTTT. The encoded protein is CATSDSSEAFF.

This clone was recorded a few times. The chain recombines TRBV5-4 with TRBJ2-3, with D perhaps TRBD1 (6 bases). Per germline, CDR1 SGHNT and CDR2 YYREEE (reference sequence). Deletions cut 3 bases from V and 0 bases from J, with 11 bases between. The CDR3 runs to 15 residues. CDR3 nucleotides: TGTGCCAGCAGCTGGAAGACAGGTAGCACAGATACGCAGTATTTT. As protein: CASSWKTGSTDTQYF. Supplemented by reference TRBV5-4 and TRBJ2-3, the full variable domain reads ETGVTQSPTHLIKTRGQQVTLRCSSQSGHNTVSWYQQALGQGPQFIFQYYREEENGRGNFPPRFSGLQFPNYSSELNVNALELDDSALYLCASSWKTGSTDTQYFGPGTRLTVL.

The chain has TRBV6-2 or TRBV6-3 and TRBJ2-4; TRBD1 aligns across 9 bases. Germline lookup yields CDR1 MNHEY and CDR2 SVGEGT. The CDR3 is made up of 16 amino acids. The V segment lost 2 bases and the J segment 0 bases; nucleotides outside the gene matches: 2. CDR3 region: CASSYGTGIAKNIQYF. CDR3 DNA sequence: TGTGCCAGCAGTTACGGGACAGGGATAGCCAAAAACATTCAGTACTTC.

The J gene is TRBJ1-6, the V gene TRBV19; D gene unclear. Germline V gene data show CDR1 as LNHDA and CDR2 as SQIVND (reference sequence). The ends were cut back, 1 base at V and 6 bases at J, with 4 bases in the middle. CDR3 length equals 13 residues. CDR3 bases: TGTGCCAGTAGTATAGTCGGTAATTCACCCCTCCACTTT. This codes for CASSIVGNSPLHF.

On this clone: The sample holds other DNA sequences that translate to the same CDR3. The chain couples TRBV7-3 to TRBJ2-3; D gene unclear. The V gene lost 1 base and the J gene lost 0 bases, with 8 bases spanning the gap. The CDR3 is made up of 15 amino acids. CDR1 SGHTA and CDR2 FQGTGA come from the germline V gene. CDR3 nucleotide sequence: TGTGCCAGCAGCTTAATTGGCGGAAGCACAGATACGCAGTATTTT. It encodes CASSLIGGSTDTQYF.

This chain links TRBV7-6 with TRBJ2-7; 8 positions match TRBD1. V shed 6 bases and J 1 base; nucleotides not matched to a gene: 8. Germline V lookup: CDR1 SGHVS, CDR2 FNYEAQ. CDR3 size: 15 residues. In DNA, the CDR3 is TGTGCCAGCAGATCCGGGACAGGCGCTTCCTACGAGCAGTACTTC. This sequence encodes CASRSGTGASYEQYF. The full variable domain, with the rest looked up from reference TRBV7-6 and TRBJ2-7, is GAGVSQSPRYKVTKRGQDVALRCDPISGHVSLYWYRQALGQGPEFLTYFNYEAQQDKSGLPNDRFSAERPEGSISTLTIQRTEQRDSAMYRCASRSGTGASYEQYFGPGTRLTVT.

This chain joins TRBV9 and TRBJ1-1; no clear D gene. Per germline, CDR1 SGDLS and CDR2 YYNGEE. Trimming removed 0 bases from V and 1 base from J, with 7 bases in between. The CDR3 covers 14 residues. The DNA for the CDR3 is TGTGCCAGCAGCGTAGGTGTAGAGAACACTGAAGCTTTCTTT. The encoded protein is CASSVGVENTEAFF. Supplemented by reference TRBV9 and TRBJ1-1, the full variable domain reads DSGVTQTPKHLITATGQRVTLRCSPRSGDLSVYWYQQSLDQGLQFLIQYYNGEERAKGNILERFSAQQFPDLHSELNLSSLELGDSALYFCASSVGVENTEAFFGQGTRLTVV.

This chain connects TRBV30 to TRBJ2-7, with 8 positions matching TRBD1. The CDR3 runs to 14 residues. After removal of 4 bases from V and 6 bases from J, the junction contained 11 bases not matched to a gene. Germline CDR1 and CDR2: GTSNPN and SVGIG (reference sequence). As DNA, the CDR3 is TGTGCCTGGACGACCGGGACAGGCCTCTCCGAGCAGTACTTC. Translating it yields CAWTTGTGLSEQYF.

J is TRBJ2-3 and V is TRBV3-1 (or the pseudogene TRBV3-2); 10 bases map to TRBD2. The V gene end was trimmed by 3 bases and the J gene end by 2 bases; junction bases not matched to a gene: 8. There are 17 residues in the CDR3. CDR1 LGHDT and CDR2 YNNKEL come from the germline V gene (reference sequence). The CDR3 loop reads CASSQDPLAGATDTQYF. CDR3 sequence (DNA): TGTGCCAGCAGCCAGGATCCCCTAGCGGGGGCCACAGATACGCAGTATTTT.

The J gene is TRBJ1-2, the V gene TRBV3-1 (or the pseudogene TRBV3-2); unclear D gene. CDR1 is LGHDT and CDR2 is YNNKEL in the germline V gene (reference sequence). The ends were cut back, 4 bases at V and 1 base at J, with 7 bases in the middle. This CDR3 contains 13 residues. The CDR3 loop is CASSRRDNYGYTF. The CDR3 nucleotides read TGTGCCAGCAGCCGGAGGGATAACTATGGCTACACCTTC.

The rearrangement links TRBV30 to TRBJ1-6; no definite D call. Germline CDR1 is GTSNPN and CDR2 is SVGIG (reference sequence). CDR3 length: 15 residues. The ends were cut back, 0 bases at V and 4 bases at J, with 10 bases in the middle. CDR3 in DNA: TGTGCCTGGAGTGTCGCAGGATTTTATAATTCACCCCTCCACTTT. Amino acids: CAWSVAGFYNSPLHF.

This chain joins TRBV7-9 and TRBJ2-3; 11 nucleotides line up with TRBD1. The CDR3 length is 18 residues. The germline CDR1 and CDR2 sequences are SEHNR and FQNEAQ (reference sequence). J was trimmed by 0 bases and V by 5 bases; bases with no gene match: 10. The CDR3 region is CASSPRDRGTTSTDTQYF. CDR3 nucleotide sequence: TGTGCCAGCAGCCCCCGGGACAGGGGGACCACTAGCACAGATACGCAGTATTTT.

The V gene is TRBV25-1, the J gene TRBJ2-5; D is unclear. V lost 4 bases and J lost 5, with 11 bases in between. The germline V gene has CDR1 MGHDK and CDR2 SYGVNS. The CDR3 has 13 amino acids. CDR3 sequence (DNA): TGTGCCAGCAGTGCCCCGGGTCTGGAGACCCAGTACTTC. Translated: CASSAPGLETQYF.

This chain connects TRBV7-9 to TRBJ1-1; D not certain. The CDR3 has 11 residues. V lost 3 bases, J lost 8 bases, and 7 bases lay in between. Germline values: CDR1 SEHNR, CDR2 FQNEAQ (reference sequence). The CDR3 bases are TGTGCCAGCAGCTTCCGGGTAGAAGCTTTCTTT. Encoded protein: CASSFRVEAFF.

V is TRBV10-3 and J is TRBJ1-1; a weak D match, TRBD1 (6 bases). CDR1 is ENHRY and CDR2 is SYGVKD in the germline V gene. V lost 2 bases to trimming and J lost 6 bases, with 13 bases between them. The CDR3 runs 14 residues. CDR3 nucleotides: TGTGCCATCAGTGAGACGGGGGGCAGGGCTGAAGCTTTCTTT. It is translated as CAISETGGRAEAFF.

This clone was seen a single time. The chain couples TRBV2 to TRBJ2-7; possibly TRBD1 for D (6 bases). V lost 4 bases, J lost 0 bases, and 13 bases lay in between. Germline lookup yields CDR1 SNHLY and CDR2 FYNNEI. CDR3 length: 15 residues. CDR3 sequence: CASSVRGFFSYEQYV. CDR3 coding DNA: TGTGCCAGCAGTGTGAGGGGGTTCTTCTCCTACGAGCAGTACGTC.